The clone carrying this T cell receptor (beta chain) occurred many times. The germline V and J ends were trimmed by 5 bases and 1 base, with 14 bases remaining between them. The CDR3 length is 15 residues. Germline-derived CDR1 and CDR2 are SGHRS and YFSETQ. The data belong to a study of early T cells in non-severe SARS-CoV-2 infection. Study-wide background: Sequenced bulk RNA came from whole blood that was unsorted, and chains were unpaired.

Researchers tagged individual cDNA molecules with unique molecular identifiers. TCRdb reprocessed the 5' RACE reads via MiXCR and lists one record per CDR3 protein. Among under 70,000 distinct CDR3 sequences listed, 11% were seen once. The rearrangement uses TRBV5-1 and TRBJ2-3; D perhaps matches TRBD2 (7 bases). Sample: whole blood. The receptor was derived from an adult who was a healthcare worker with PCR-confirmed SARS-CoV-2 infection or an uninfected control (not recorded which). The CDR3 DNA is TGCGCCAGCAGGGGCGGGGGCATTGGCACAGATACGCAGTATTTT. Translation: CASRGGGIGTDTQYF. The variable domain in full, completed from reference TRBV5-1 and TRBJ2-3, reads KAGVTQTPRYLIKTRGQQVTLSCSPISGHRSVSWYQQTPGQGLQFLFEYFSETQRNKGNFPGRFSGRQFSNSRSEMNVSTLELGDSALYLCASRGGGIGTDTQYFGPGTRLTVL.